This T cell receptor beta chain is from a study of Tregs in tolerant kidney transplant recipients. CDR3 length: 14 amino acids. The germline gives CDR1 SGHTA, CDR2 FQGNSA. The V gene end was trimmed by 4 bases and the J gene end by 0 bases; junction bases not matched to a gene: 2. Recipients received nonmyeloablative bone marrow transplants from related graft donors, with transient mixed chimerism. Unstimulated regulatory T cells (CD4+CD25+CD127-), CD4+CD25- non-regulatory cells, CD4 and CD8 cells were FACS-sorted from thawed PBMCs. The table came from immunoSEQ multiplex PCR; TCRdb's copy has only in-frame clones and leaves some out. The sample has 55,000 to 75,000 clones, about 90% seen once.

This sequence was found in a human patient who received a combined kidney and bone marrow transplant. Among the T cells, some may be from the graft donor. V is TRBV7-2 and J is TRBJ2-7; 8 bases fit TRBD2. The sample was CD4+ T cells from blood (PBMCs), taken 6 months after the transplant. This CDR3 reads CASSSLAGSYEQYF. The CDR3 DNA sequence: TGTGCCAGCAGCTCTCTAGCGGGCTCCTACGAGCAGTACTTC. Full variable domain (missing parts from reference TRBV7-2 and TRBJ2-7): GAGVSQSPSNKVTEKGKDVELRCDPISGHTALYWYRQSLGQGLEFLIYFQGNSAPDKSGLPSDRFSAERTGGSVSTLTIQRTQQEDSAVYLCASSSLAGSYEQYFGPGTRLTVT.